The rows below give T cell receptor beta chains drawn from one sample of a study of T cell changes during pregnancy in multiple sclerosis. Libraries were prepared by immunoSEQ multiplex PCR; TCRdb keeps only in-frame clonotypes and omits some of them. Here the sample spans about 57,000 clones, about 89% being singletons. Here the sequenced sample was peripheral blood, taken after pregnancy. These receptors originate from a female donor with multiple sclerosis, enrolled in a pregnancy study. Both conserved end residues are part of each CDR3. The order of the fields is J gene, D gene, V gene, clone size, CDR3 protein, CDR3 DNA. D genes are given only for firm matches. Where a row states a size, it is once, few, many or the class of an expanded clone; other rows omit it.

>TRBJ1-5|-|TRBV10-1|-
CASLPQGVGSNQPQHF
TGCGCCAGCCTCCCGCAAGGGGTGGGTAGCAATCAGCCCCAGCATTTT
>TRBJ1-2|TRBD1|TRBV5-1|few
CASSLGQGDGYTF
TGCGCCAGCAGCTTGGGACAGGGGGATGGCTACACCTTC
>TRBJ1-1|-|TRBV11-3|-
CASSPGVYSEAFF
TGTGCCAGCAGCCCGGGAGTTTACTCTGAAGCTTTCTTT
>TRBJ2-5|TRBD1|TRBV2|-
CASRGTGQETQYF
TGTGCCAGCAGGGGGACAGGGCAAGAGACCCAGTACTTC
>TRBJ2-3|TRBD2|TRBV30|-
CAWSAGLAGLDTQYF
TGTGCCTGGAGTGCCGGACTAGCGGGGCTAGATACGCAGTATTTT
>TRBJ2-7|-|TRBV2|-
CASRGGSPYEQYF
TGTGCCAGCAGAGGAGGATCTCCCTACGAGCAGTACTTC
>TRBJ1-1|-|TRBV4-2|-
CASSPDRWNTEAFF
TGTGCCAGCAGCCCTGACAGGTGGAACACTGAAGCTTTCTTT
>TRBJ1-2|-|TRBV5-1|-
CASSLMTPNYGYTF
TGCGCCAGCAGCCTAATGACTCCTAACTATGGCTACACCTTC
>TRBJ2-4|TRBD1|TRBV29-1|-
CSAEGGVGLSGIQYF
TGCAGCGCCGAAGGGGGCGTAGGTCTGTCGGGCATTCAGTACTTC
>TRBJ1-5|-|TRBV19|-
CASSIPPLPGMGQPQHF
TGTGCCAGTAGTATCCCCCCCCTACCAGGGATGGGTCAGCCCCAGCATTTT
>TRBJ1-2|-|TRBV28|-
CASSQGGRPYGYTF
TGTGCCAGCAGCCAAGGGGGTAGACCCTATGGCTACACCTTC
>TRBJ1-4|-|TRBV7-7|-
CASSAGGTNEKLFF
TGTGCTAGCAGCGCCGGAGGAACTAATGAAAAACTGTTTTTT
>TRBJ2-3|-|TRBV29-1|once
CSVSPGSKDTQYF
TGCAGCGTGTCCCCGGGGTCCAAAGATACGCAGTATTTT
>TRBJ1-1|-|TRBV9|few
CASSVDMNTEAFF
TGTGCCAGCAGCGTAGACATGAACACTGAAGCTTTCTTT
>TRBJ1-1|-|TRBV25-1|few
CASSEWGGITLGGTEAFF
TGTGCCAGCAGTGAATGGGGGGGGATCACCCTTGGAGGCACTGAAGCTTTCTTT
>TRBJ2-7|-|TRBV18|-
CASSPPAPGRRTYEQYF
TGTGCCAGCTCACCACCGGCGCCGGGTAGGAGGACCTACGAGCAGTACTTC
>TRBJ1-1|-|TRBV7-3|-
CASSFPGETEAFF
TGTGCCAGCAGCTTCCCAGGGGAAACTGAAGCTTTCTTT
>TRBJ1-2|-|TRBV5-1|-
CASSLDRVSNYGYTF
TGCGCCAGCAGCTTGGACAGGGTTTCTAACTATGGCTACACCTTC
>TRBJ2-5|-|TRBV28|-
CASSKFLNPGGTQYF
TGTGCCAGCAGCAAATTCCTGAATCCAGGTGGGACCCAGTACTTC
>TRBJ2-3|-|TRBV18|-
CASSPSGTSTDTQYF
TGTGCCAGCTCACCAAGCGGTACTAGCACAGATACGCAGTATTTT
>TRBJ2-7|TRBD1|TRBV30|-
CAWIQKGADEQYF
TGTGCCTGGATTCAAAAGGGGGCCGACGAGCAGTACTTC
>TRBJ2-2|-|TRBV6-5|-
CASSYLTNTGELFF
TGTGCCAGCAGTTACTTAACGAACACCGGGGAGCTGTTTTTT
>TRBJ2-1|TRBD1|TRBV15|once
CATSRAFDRGDNEQFF
TGTGCCACCAGCAGAGCGTTCGACAGGGGGGATAATGAGCAGTTCTTC
>TRBJ2-5|-|TRBV6-6|-
CASSPGRETQYF
TGTGCCAGCAGTCCCGGCAGGGAGACCCAGTACTTC
>TRBJ1-5|-|TRBV6-1|-
CASRGGVNQPQHF
TGTGCCAGCAGAGGAGGGGTGAATCAGCCCCAGCATTTT
>TRBJ1-3|-|TRBV18|-
CASSPRSPRISGNTIYF
TGTGCCAGCTCACCACGGTCCCCCAGAATCTCTGGAAACACCATATATTTT
>TRBJ1-1|-|TRBV5-1|-
CASSLVPGGDTEAFF
TGCGCCAGCAGCTTGGTTCCGGGGGGCGACACTGAAGCTTTCTTT
>TRBJ2-5|-|TRBV5-1|-
CASSRMTPRETQYF
TGCGCCAGCAGCCGAATGACACCTCGGGAGACCCAGTACTTC
>TRBJ1-4|TRBD1|TRBV5-7|-
CASSFQGAKTVF
TGTGCCAGCAGCTTCCAGGGGGCTAAAACTGTTTTT
>TRBJ2-3|-|TRBV5-1|-
CASSPPKGLDTQYF
TGCGCCAGCAGCCCTCCTAAGGGGCTAGATACGCAGTATTTT
>TRBJ1-5|TRBD1|TRBV18|-
CASSPDRGRGPQHF
TGTGCCAGCTCACCTGACAGGGGGAGAGGGCCCCAGCATTTT
>TRBJ2-3|-|TRBV6-1|-
CASTSATDTQYF
TGTGCCAGCACTAGTGCCACAGATACGCAGTATTTT
>TRBJ2-2|-|TRBV18|-
CASSPPSGLGTGELFF
TGTGCCAGCTCACCCCCCTCAGGGCTCGGGACCGGGGAGCTGTTTTTT
>TRBJ1-2|-|TRBV9|-
CASSVGGTNYGYTF
TGTGCCAGCAGCGTAGGCGGTACTAACTATGGCTACACCTTC
>TRBJ1-1|TRBD1|TRBV30|-
CASTGDWRGAFF
TGTGCCTCAACAGGGGATTGGCGAGGAGCTTTCTTT
>TRBJ2-5|-|TRBV25-1|-
CASSEWGEEETQYF
TGTGCCAGCAGTGAATGGGGGGAGGAAGAGACCCAGTACTTC
>TRBJ2-5|-|TRBV5-4|-
CASSIGEWETQYF
TGTGCCAGCAGCATCGGGGAGTGGGAGACCCAGTACTTC
>TRBJ1-6|-|TRBV27|-
CASSWGGRGSPLHF
TGTGCCAGCAGTTGGGGGGGCAGGGGTTCACCCCTCCACTTT
>TRBJ1-6|-|TRBV7-9|few
CASSFDSPLHF
TGTGCCAGCAGCTTCGATTCACCCCTCCACTTT
>TRBJ1-4|TRBD1|TRBV30|-
CAWSTGSSEKLFF
TGTGCCTGGTCGACAGGGTCAAGTGAAAAACTGTTTTTT
>TRBJ2-2|TRBD1|TRBV7-9|-
CASSFMGTGTGELFF
TGTGCCAGCAGCTTTATGGGGACAGGTACCGGGGAGCTGTTTTTT
>TRBJ1-1|-|TRBV6-1|-
CATFPSGWSTEAFF
TGTGCCACCTTCCCCTCGGGGTGGAGCACTGAAGCTTTCTTT
>TRBJ1-4|TRBD1|TRBV7-2|-
CASSLTGANEKLFF
TGTGCCAGCAGCTTGACAGGGGCTAATGAAAAACTGTTTTTT
>TRBJ2-5|-|TRBV5-1|-
CASSNGHLGETQYF
TGCGCCAGCAGCAATGGACACCTTGGAGAGACCCAGTACTTC
>TRBJ1-1|-|TRBV7-2|few
CASSLSGPFEAFF
TGTGCCAGCAGCTTAAGTGGCCCGTTTGAAGCTTTCTTT
>TRBJ2-1|TRBD2|TRBV30|-
CAWSQLAGQAYNEQFF
TGTGCCTGGAGCCAACTAGCGGGGCAAGCCTACAATGAGCAGTTCTTC
>TRBJ2-7|TRBD1|TRBV6-6|-
CASSYSTGDREQYF
TGTGCCAGCAGTTACTCGACAGGGGATAGAGAGCAGTACTTC
>TRBJ2-7|TRBD1|TRBV11-3|-
CASSSGYGQGSYEQYF
TGTGCCAGCAGCTCCGGCTATGGACAGGGATCCTACGAGCAGTACTTC
>TRBJ2-7|-|TRBV27|-
CAAGSYEQYF
TGTGCCGCCGGCTCCTACGAGCAGTACTTC
>TRBJ1-5|TRBD1|TRBV28|-
CASSPWTGDQPQHF
TGTGCCAGCAGTCCGTGGACAGGGGATCAGCCCCAGCATTTT
>TRBJ1-1|-|TRBV10-3|once
CAISESGGTEAFF
TGTGCCATCAGTGAGTCGGGGGGCACTGAAGCTTTCTTT
>TRBJ2-3|-|TRBV7-2|-
CASSRQGGSYTQYF
TGTGCCAGCAGCCGACAGGGAGGTTCTTATACGCAGTATTTT